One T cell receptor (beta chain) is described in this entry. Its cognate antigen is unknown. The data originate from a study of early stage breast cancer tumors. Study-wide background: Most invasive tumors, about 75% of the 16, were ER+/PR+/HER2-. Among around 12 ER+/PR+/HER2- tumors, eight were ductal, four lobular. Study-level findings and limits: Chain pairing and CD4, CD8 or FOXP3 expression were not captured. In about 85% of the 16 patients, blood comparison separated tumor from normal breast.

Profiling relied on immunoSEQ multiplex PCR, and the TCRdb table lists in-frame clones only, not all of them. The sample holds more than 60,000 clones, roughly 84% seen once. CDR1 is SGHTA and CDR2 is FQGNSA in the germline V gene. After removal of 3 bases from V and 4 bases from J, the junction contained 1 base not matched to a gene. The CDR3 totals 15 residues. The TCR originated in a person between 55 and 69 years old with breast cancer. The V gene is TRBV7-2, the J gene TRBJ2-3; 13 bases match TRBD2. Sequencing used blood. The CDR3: CASSFTSGGADTQYF. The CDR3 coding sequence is TGTGCCAGCAGCTTCACTAGCGGGGGGGCAGATACGCAGTATTTT.